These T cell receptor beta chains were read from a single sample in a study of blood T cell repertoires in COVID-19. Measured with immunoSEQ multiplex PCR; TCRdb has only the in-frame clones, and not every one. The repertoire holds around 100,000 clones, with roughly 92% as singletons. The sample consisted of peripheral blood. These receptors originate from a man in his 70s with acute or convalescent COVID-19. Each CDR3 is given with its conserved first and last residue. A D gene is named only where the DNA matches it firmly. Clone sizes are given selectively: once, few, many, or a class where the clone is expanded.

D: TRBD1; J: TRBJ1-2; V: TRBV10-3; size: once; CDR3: CAIGGTGAYGYTF; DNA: TGTGCCATAGGGGGGACAGGGGCCTATGGCTACACCTTC
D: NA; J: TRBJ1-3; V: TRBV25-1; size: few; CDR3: CASSSMAGFYSGNTIYF; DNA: TGTGCCAGCAGCTCAATGGCAGGGTTTTACTCTGGAAACACCATATATTTT
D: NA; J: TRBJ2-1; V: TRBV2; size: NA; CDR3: CASSGTLYNEQFF; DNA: TGTGCCAGCAGCGGGACACTCTACAATGAGCAGTTCTTC
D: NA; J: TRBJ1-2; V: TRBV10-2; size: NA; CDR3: CASSESLVPNYGYTF; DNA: TGCGCCAGCAGTGAGTCTTTAGTCCCTAACTATGGCTACACCTTC
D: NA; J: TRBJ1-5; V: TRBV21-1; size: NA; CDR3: CASSKGPGGWSNQPQHF; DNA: TGTGCCAGCAGCAAAGGTCCAGGAGGTTGGAGCAATCAGCCCCAGCATTTT
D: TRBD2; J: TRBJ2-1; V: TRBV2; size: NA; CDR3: CASKALAGVNEQFF; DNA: TGTGCCAGCAAAGCCCTAGCGGGAGTAAATGAGCAGTTCTTC
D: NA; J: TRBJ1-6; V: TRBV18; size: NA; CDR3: CASSPQSDNSPLHF; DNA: TGTGCCAGCTCACCACAGTCAGATAATTCACCCCTCCACTTT
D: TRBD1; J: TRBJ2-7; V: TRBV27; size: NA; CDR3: CASRRGQGESYEQYF; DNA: TGTGCCAGCAGGCGGGGACAGGGAGAGTCCTACGAGCAGTACTTC
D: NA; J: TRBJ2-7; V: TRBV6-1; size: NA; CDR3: CASKDSNTYEQYF; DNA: TGTGCCAGCAAAGACTCCAATACCTACGAGCAGTACTTC
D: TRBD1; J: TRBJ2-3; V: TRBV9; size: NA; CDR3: CASSVGDGTGTSTDTQYF; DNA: TGTGCCAGCAGCGTAGGGGACGGGACAGGGACGAGCACAGATACGCAGTATTTT
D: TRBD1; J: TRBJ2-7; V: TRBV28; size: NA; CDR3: CASSLLTGVIYEQYF; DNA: TGTGCCAGCAGTTTATTAACAGGGGTCATCTACGAGCAGTACTTC
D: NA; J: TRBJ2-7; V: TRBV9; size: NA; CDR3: CASSVGAVPTYEQYF; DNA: TGTGCCAGCAGCGTAGGAGCGGTCCCCACCTACGAGCAGTACTTC
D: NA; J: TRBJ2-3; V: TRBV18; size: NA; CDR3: CASSPRVAEHGDTQYF; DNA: TGTGCCAGCTCACCTCGAGTCGCGGAGCATGGGGATACGCAGTATTTT
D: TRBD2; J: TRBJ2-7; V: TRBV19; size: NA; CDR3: CASKSLRELSEQYF; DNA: TGTGCCAGTAAATCACTGCGGGAGTTATCCGAGCAGTACTTC
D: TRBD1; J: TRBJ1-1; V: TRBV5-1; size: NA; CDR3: CASSESAGDRGFLTTEAFF; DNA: TGCGCCAGCAGCGAGAGCGCGGGGGACAGGGGATTTTTAACCACTGAAGCTTTCTTT
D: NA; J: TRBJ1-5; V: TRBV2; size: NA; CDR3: CASSVDRNDQPQHF; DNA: TGTGCCAGCAGTGTGGACAGAAATGATCAGCCCCAGCATTTT
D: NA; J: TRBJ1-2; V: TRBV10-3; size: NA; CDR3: CAIRDTGFNYGYTF; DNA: TGTGCCATCAGAGACACAGGGTTCAACTATGGCTACACCTTC
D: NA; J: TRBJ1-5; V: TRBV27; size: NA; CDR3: CASSLQGQPQHF; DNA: TGTGCCAGCAGTTTACAGGGTCAGCCCCAGCATTTT
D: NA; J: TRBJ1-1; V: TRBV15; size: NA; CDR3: CATSTTQGSAFF; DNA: TGTGCCACCAGCACCACACAGGGTTCGGCTTTCTTT
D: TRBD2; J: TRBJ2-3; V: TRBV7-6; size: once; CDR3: CASSLGTSGATDTQYF; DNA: TGTGCCAGCAGCCTTGGGACTAGCGGGGCCACAGATACGCAGTATTTT
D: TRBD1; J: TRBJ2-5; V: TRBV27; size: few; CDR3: CASSFGYGRGQETQYF; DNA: TGTGCCAGCAGTTTTGGTTACGGCAGGGGGCAAGAGACCCAGTACTTC
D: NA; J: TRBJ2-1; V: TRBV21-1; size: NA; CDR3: CASSTLGTGPNNEQFF; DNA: TGTGCCAGCAGCACGCTCGGGACAGGGCCAAACAATGAGCAGTTCTTC
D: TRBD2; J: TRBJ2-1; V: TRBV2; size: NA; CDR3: CASSRVAGVHEQFF; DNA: TGTGCCAGCAGTAGAGTAGCGGGAGTCCATGAGCAGTTCTTC
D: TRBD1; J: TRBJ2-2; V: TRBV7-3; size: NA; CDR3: CASSLPNGQGGTGELFF; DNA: TGTGCCAGCAGCCTACCTAATGGACAGGGAGGTACCGGGGAGCTGTTTTTT
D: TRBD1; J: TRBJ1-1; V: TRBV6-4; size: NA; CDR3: CASSKGQGSTEAFF; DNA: TGTGCCAGCAGTAAGGGACAGGGGAGCACTGAAGCTTTCTTT
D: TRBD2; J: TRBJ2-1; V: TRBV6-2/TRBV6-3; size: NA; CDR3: CASSFQREEEVTYNEQFF; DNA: TGTGCCAGCAGTTTCCAGCGGGAGGAGGAGGTGACCTACAATGAGCAGTTCTTC
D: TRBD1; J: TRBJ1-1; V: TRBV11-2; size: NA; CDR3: CASSVGQGLNTEAFF; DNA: TGTGCCAGCAGCGTCGGACAGGGGCTGAACACTGAAGCTTTCTTT
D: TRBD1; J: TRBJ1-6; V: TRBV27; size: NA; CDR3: CASSLRQDRGGSPPLHF; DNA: TGTGCCAGCAGTTTACGCCAGGACAGGGGTGGAAGTCCACCCCTCCACTTT
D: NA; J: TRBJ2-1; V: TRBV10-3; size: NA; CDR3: CAITEGVAPGNEQFF; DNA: TGTGCCATCACCGAAGGGGTGGCACCTGGTAATGAGCAGTTCTTC
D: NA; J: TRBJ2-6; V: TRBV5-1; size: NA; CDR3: CASSLGQAGANVLTF; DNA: TGCGCCAGCAGCTTGGGACAGGCTGGGGCCAACGTCCTGACTTTC
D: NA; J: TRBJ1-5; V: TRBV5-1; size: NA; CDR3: CASSLGGGQIPQHF; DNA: TGCGCCAGCAGCTTGGGTGGGGGCCAGATTCCCCAGCATTTT
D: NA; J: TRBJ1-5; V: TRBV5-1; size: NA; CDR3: CASSPQPADSNQPQHF; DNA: TGCGCCAGCAGCCCCCAACCCGCGGATAGCAATCAGCCCCAGCATTTT
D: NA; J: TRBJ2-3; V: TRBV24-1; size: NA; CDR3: CATNSGGSTDTQYF; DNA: TGTGCCACCAATTCTGGCGGCTCCACAGATACGCAGTATTTT
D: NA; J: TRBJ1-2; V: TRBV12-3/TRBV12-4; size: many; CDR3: CASSLQGYGYTF; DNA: TGTGCCAGCAGCCTCCAGGGTTATGGCTACACCTTC
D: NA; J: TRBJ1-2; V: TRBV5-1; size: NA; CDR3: CASSSDGGYLNYGYTF; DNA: TGCGCCAGCAGCTCCGACGGGGGTTACCTTAACTATGGCTACACCTTC
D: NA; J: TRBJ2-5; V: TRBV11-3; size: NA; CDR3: CASSSLQGPRLETQYF; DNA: TGTGCCAGCAGCTCTCTACAGGGTCCCAGGTTGGAGACCCAGTACTTC
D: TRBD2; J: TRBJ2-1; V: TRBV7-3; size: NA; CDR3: CASSLGRLAGPSSYNEQFF; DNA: TGTGCCAGCAGCTTAGGAAGGTTAGCGGGGCCTAGCTCCTACAATGAGCAGTTCTTC
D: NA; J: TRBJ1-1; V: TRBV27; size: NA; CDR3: CASSYGDLNTEAFF; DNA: TGTGCCAGCAGTTACGGTGATTTGAACACTGAAGCTTTCTTT
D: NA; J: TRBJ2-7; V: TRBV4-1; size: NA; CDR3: CASSPEEAETYEQYF; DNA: TGCGCCAGCAGCCCGGAGGAAGCGGAGACCTACGAGCAGTACTTC
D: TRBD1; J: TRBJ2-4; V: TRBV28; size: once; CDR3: CASSSPQGVANIQYF; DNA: TGTGCCAGCAGTTCTCCTCAGGGGGTTGCCAACATTCAGTACTTC